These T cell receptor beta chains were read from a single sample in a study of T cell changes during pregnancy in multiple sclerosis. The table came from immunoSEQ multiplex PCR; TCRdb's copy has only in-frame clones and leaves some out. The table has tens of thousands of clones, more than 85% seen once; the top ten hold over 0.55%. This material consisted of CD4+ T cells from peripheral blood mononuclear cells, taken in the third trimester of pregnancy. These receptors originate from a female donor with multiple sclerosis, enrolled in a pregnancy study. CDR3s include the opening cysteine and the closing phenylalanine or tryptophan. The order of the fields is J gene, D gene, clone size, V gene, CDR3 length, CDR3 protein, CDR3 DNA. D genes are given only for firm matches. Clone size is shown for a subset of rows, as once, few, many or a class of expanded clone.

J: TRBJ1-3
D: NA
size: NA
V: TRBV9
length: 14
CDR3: CASSVVGGGNTIYF
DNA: TGTGCCAGCAGCGTAGTTGGGGGAGGCAACACCATATATTTT

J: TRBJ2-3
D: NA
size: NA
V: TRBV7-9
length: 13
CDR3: CASSPRTADTQYF
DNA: TGTGCCAGCAGCCCTCGTACGGCAGATACGCAGTATTTT

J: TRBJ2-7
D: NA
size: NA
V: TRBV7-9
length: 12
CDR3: CASSPTGYEQYF
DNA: TGTGCCAGCAGCCCCACGGGCTACGAGCAGTACTTC

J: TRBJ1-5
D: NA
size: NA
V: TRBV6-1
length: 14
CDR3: CASIQGYSNQPQHF
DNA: TGTGCCAGCATCCAGGGTTATAGCAATCAGCCCCAGCATTTT

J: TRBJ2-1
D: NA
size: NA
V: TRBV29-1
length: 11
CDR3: CSVVNYNEQFF
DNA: TGCAGCGTTGTAAACTACAATGAGCAGTTCTTC

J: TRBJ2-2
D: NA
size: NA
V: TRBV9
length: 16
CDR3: CASSVATGPNTGELFF
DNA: TGTGCCAGCAGCGTAGCTACAGGGCCGAACACCGGGGAGCTGTTTTTT

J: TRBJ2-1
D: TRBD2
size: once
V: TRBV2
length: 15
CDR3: CASTMGGRSSNEQFF
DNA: TGTGCCAGCACCATGGGGGGGAGGTCCTCTAATGAGCAGTTCTTC

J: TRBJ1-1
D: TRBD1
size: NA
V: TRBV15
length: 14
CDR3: CATSRDRASTEAFF
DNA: TGTGCCACCAGCAGGGACAGGGCCTCGACTGAAGCTTTCTTT

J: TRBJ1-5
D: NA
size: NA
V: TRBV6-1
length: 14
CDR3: CASSESDRVRSQHF
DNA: TGTGCCAGCAGTGAATCGGACAGAGTAAGGTCCCAGCATTTT

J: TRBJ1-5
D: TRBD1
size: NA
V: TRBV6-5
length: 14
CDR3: CASRSTGGNQPQHF
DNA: TGTGCCAGCAGAAGCACAGGGGGCAATCAGCCCCAGCATTTT

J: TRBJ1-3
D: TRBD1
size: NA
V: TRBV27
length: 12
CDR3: CASSSHRGTIYF
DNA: TGTGCCAGCAGTAGTCACAGGGGCACCATATATTTT

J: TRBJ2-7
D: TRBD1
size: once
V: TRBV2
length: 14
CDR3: CASLLTGVGPEQYF
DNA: TGTGCCAGCCTCTTAACAGGGGTAGGGCCCGAGCAGTACTTC

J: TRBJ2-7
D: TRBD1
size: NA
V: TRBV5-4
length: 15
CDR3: CASSLGRDRVYEQYF
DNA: TGTGCCAGCAGCTTGGGCCGGGACAGAGTCTACGAGCAGTACTTC

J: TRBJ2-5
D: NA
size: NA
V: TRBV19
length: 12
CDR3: CASSMIGETQYF
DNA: TGTGCCAGTAGTATGATCGGGGAGACCCAGTACTTC

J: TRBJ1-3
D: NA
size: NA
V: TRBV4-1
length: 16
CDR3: CASSQVKQGTGNTIYF
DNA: TGCGCCAGCAGCCAAGTAAAGCAGGGGACTGGAAACACCATATATTTT

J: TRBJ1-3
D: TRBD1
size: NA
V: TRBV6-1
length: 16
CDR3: CASSAGTGGSGNTIYF
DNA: TGTGCCAGCAGTGCCGGGACAGGGGGTTCTGGAAACACCATATATTTT

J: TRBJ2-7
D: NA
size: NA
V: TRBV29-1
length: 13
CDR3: CSVRGRISYEQYF
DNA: TGCAGCGTTCGGGGGAGGATCTCCTACGAGCAGTACTTC

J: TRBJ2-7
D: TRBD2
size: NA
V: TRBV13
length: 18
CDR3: CASSLGPLTSSYAWEQYF
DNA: TGTGCCAGCAGCTTAGGCCCTTTGACTAGCAGTTATGCTTGGGAGCAGTACTTC

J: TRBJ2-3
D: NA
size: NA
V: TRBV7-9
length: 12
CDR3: CASSLSEGTQYF
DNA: TGTGCCAGCAGCTTAAGTGAGGGTACGCAGTATTTT

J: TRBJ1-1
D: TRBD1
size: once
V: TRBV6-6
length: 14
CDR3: CASRDRGGHTEAFF
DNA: TGTGCCAGCAGGGACAGGGGAGGGCACACTGAAGCTTTCTTT

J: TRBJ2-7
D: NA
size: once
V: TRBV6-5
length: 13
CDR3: CATTPRQGNEQYF
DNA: TGTGCCACCACCCCGCGGCAGGGCAACGAGCAGTACTTC

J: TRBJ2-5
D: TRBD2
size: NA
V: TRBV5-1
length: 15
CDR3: CASSSGTREQETQYF
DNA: TGCGCCAGCAGTTCCGGGACTAGGGAACAAGAGACCCAGTACTTC

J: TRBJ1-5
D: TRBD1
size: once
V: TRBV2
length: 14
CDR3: CASSGDRGNQPQHF
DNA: TGTGCCAGCAGTGGCGACAGGGGGAATCAGCCCCAGCATTTT

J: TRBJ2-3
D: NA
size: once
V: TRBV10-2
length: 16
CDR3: CASSEPAGPSTDTQYF
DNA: TGCGCCAGCAGTGAGCCGGCAGGGCCTTCCACAGATACGCAGTATTTT

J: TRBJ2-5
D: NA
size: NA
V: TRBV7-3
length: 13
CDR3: CASSLTRQETQYF
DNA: TGTGCCAGCAGCCTAACCAGACAAGAGACCCAGTACTTC